Below, 23 T cell receptor beta chains from the same sample are listed, as sequenced in a study of blood T cells in healthy people across ages. Primed by a sample-barcoded 5' primer and a J-beta primer mix, a second PCR proceeded for 7 to 11 cycles. A single record per CDR3 protein comes from TCRdb applying MiXCR to the 5' RACE reads. Among 920,000 or so distinct CDR3 sequences listed, less than 50% were seen once. Sequencing input: blood. The receptor set was obtained from an older woman in good health.

This sequence joins TRBV7-8 and TRBJ2-1; D is unresolved. Germline values: CDR1 SGHVS, CDR2 FQNEAQ. The CDR3 consists of 14 residues. With 1 base removed from V and 6 bases from J, the gap between germline ends came to 10 bases. The CDR3 DNA reads as TGTGCCAGCAGCTTAGACGGCGACCCCAATGAGCAGTTCTTC. It translates to CASSLDGDPNEQFF.

This clonotype was seen only a few times. The V and J genes are TRBV4-2 and TRBJ2-1; D ambiguous. The CDR3 is made up of 14 amino acids. CDR1 and CDR2 (germline): LGHNA, YNFKEQ. Deletions cut 3 bases from V and 7 bases from J, with 13 bases between. The CDR3: CASSHGETWNEQFF. The CDR3 nucleotides are TGTGCCAGCAGCCATGGGGAAACCTGGAATGAGCAGTTCTTC.

This clonotype occurred once. This sequence joins TRBV11-2 and TRBJ2-7, with 7 bases fitting TRBD2. The assigned J gene may be wrong: the sequence end matches TRBJ2-5 better. This CDR3 contains 16 residues. Germline CDR1 and CDR2: SGHAT and FQNNGV. The CDR3 DNA reads as TGTGCCAGCAGCTCCGCCCAAGGACTAGTCGGAGAGACCCAGTACTTC. It is translated as CASSSAQGLVGETQYF.

On this clonotype: A much larger clonotype is one base distant, so this may be a read error. The V gene is TRBV7-2, the J gene TRBJ2-7; D is ambiguous. The CDR3 runs 15 residues. The V gene's germline CDR1 is SGHTA and CDR2 FQGNSA. Trimming took 5 bases from V and 3 from J, leaving 17 bases between them. CDR3 loop: CASSPGPTWGYEQYF. CDR3 in DNA: TGTGCCAGCAGCCCAGGCCCTACCTGGGGCTACGAGCAGTACTTC.

This chain links TRBV12-3 or TRBV12-4 with TRBJ1-2; 7 positions match TRBD1. This CDR3 has 15 amino acids. V gave up 3 bases and J gave up 1 base; unmatched junction bases: 5. CDR3 nucleotides: TGTGCCAGCAGTTTCGGGACAGAGCTTAACTATGGCTACACCTTC. Amino acid sequence: CASSFGTELNYGYTF.

This clonotype was detected only a few times. V gene TRBV20-1 combines with J gene TRBJ2-7; 8 bases match TRBD2. This CDR3 is built from 13 residues. Germline V CDR1 and CDR2: DFQATT, SNEGSKA (reference sequence). V was clipped by 5 bases and J by 2 bases; unmatched bases: 5. The CDR3 nucleotides read TGCAGTGCTGAGACTAGCGAGGCCTACGAGCAGTACTTC. Translated: CSAETSEAYEQYF.

This clonotype was seen more than once but under ten times. DNA of the CDR3: TGCAGTGCTAGACCCAGGGGCCTAATGGGGTATGGCTACACCTTC. This encodes CSARPRGLMGYGYTF. The rearrangement uses TRBV20-1 and TRBJ1-2, with D possibly being TRBD1 (6 bases). The CDR3 spans 15 residues. CDR1 and CDR2 (germline): DFQATT, SNEGSKA (reference sequence). V dropped 2 bases and J dropped 5 bases, with 18 bases sitting between them.

This rearrangement joins TRBV21-1 to TRBJ1-2; no check of the table's D call, TRBD1, against the DNA was made. TRBV21-1 is labeled a pseudogene. The CDR3 has 14 amino acids. The CDR3 DNA sequence: TGTGCCAGCAGCTTTGACAGGGAATCTTGGGGCTACACCTTC. This codes for CASSFDRESWGYTF.

There are many counts of this clonotype. One junction end disagrees with the germline gene, perhaps due to a read error. V gene TRBV5-1 combines with J gene TRBJ2-5; D call uncertain. The CDR3 is 12 amino acids. Germline V gene lookup returns CDR1 SGHRS and CDR2 YFSETQ. The DNA of the CDR3 is TGTGCCAGCAGCTTACGCCAAGAGACCCAGTACTTC. Encoded protein: CASSLRQETQYF. Full variable domain (rest looked up from reference TRBV5-1 and TRBJ2-5): KAGVTQTPRYLIKTRGQQVTLSCSPISGHRSVSWYQQTPGQGLQFLFEYFSETQRNKGNFPGRFSGRQFSNSRSEMNVSTLELGDSALYLCASSLRQETQYFGPGTRLLVL.

The V gene is TRBV29-1, the J gene TRBJ1-5; D is undetermined. Between the trimmed V and J ends, which lost 4 bases and 2 bases, there was a span of 9 bases. This CDR3 is 13 amino acids long. The germline gives CDR1 SQVTM, CDR2 ANQGSEA. CDR3 sequence reads: CSVAMGGNQPQHF. The CDR3 DNA reads TGCAGCGTTGCAATGGGAGGCAATCAGCCCCAGCATTTT. Using reference TRBV29-1 and TRBJ1-5 for the parts outside the CDR3, the full variable domain is SAVISQKPSRDICQRGTSLTIQCQVDSQVTMMFWYRQQPGQSLTLIATANQGSEATYESGFVIDKFPISRPNLTFSTLTVSNMSPEDSSIYLCSVAMGGNQPQHFGDGTRLSIL.

V usage is TRBV3-1 and J usage is TRBJ2-3; no clear D gene. Trimming cost V 0 bases and J 5 bases, with 18 bases left between them. This CDR3 contains 17 residues. Germline values: CDR1 LGHDT, CDR2 YNNKEL (reference sequence). Written as DNA, the CDR3 is TGTGCCAGCAGCCAAGATATAATCCGGCCAGGAAGAGATACGCAGTATTTT. Protein product: CASSQDIIRPGRDTQYF.

The rearrangement uses TRBV4-2 and TRBJ2-5; maybe TRBD1 (6 bases). Germline V gives CDR1 LGHNA, CDR2 YNFKEQ. CDR3 size: 15 residues. The germline V and J ends were trimmed by 3 bases and 4 bases, with 15 bases remaining between them. This chain's CDR3 is CASSQTQGRRETQYF. The CDR3 DNA follows: TGTGCCAGCAGCCAGACACAGGGTCGGCGAGAGACCCAGTACTTC.

This clonotype has a handful of counts. The chain employs TRBV9 and TRBJ2-1; D might be TRBD2 (6 bases). The CDR3 is 15 amino acids. The V end was cut by 4 bases, the J end by 9 bases, with 20 bases between. CDR1 is SGDLS and CDR2 is YYNGEE in the germline V gene. The CDR3 DNA is TGTGCCAGCAGCCGTGGGGGGAGATCCACAAGTGAGCAGTTCTTC. Translation: CASSRGGRSTSEQFF.

This clonotype was seen once. This chain links TRBV11-2 with TRBJ2-2; TRBD2 is a possible D gene (6 bases). Germline CDR1 reads SGHAT; CDR2 reads FQNNGV. The V end was cut by 8 bases, the J end by 7 bases, with 17 bases between. This CDR3 has 14 residues. The CDR3 loop is CASGPAGQVGELFF. The CDR3 DNA reads TGTGCCAGCGGCCCGGCGGGGCAGGTCGGGGAGCTGTTTTTT.

This clonotype was counted ten times or more. The rearrangement links TRBV29-1 to TRBJ2-7; possibly TRBD1 for D (6 bases). The germline V and J ends were trimmed by 5 bases and 2 bases, with 16 bases remaining between them. The germline V gene encodes CDR1 SQVTM and CDR2 ANQGSEA. The CDR3 length is 14 residues. CDR3 DNA sequence: TGCAGCGTTCCCCACCCCGACAGGCCCTACGAGCAGTACTTC. Protein sequence: CSVPHPDRPYEQYF.

This clonotype was seen only a few times. DNA for the CDR3: TGTGCCAGCAGACGAGGACAGGGCTCCTACGAGCAGTACTTC. This sequence encodes CASRRGQGSYEQYF. V and J are TRBV27 and TRBJ2-7, with TRBD1 identical over 8 bases. Per germline, CDR1 MNHEY and CDR2 SMNVEV (reference sequence). CDR3 length: 14 amino acids. J was trimmed by 0 bases and V by 6 bases; bases with no gene match: 4.

This clonotype has more than one count but fewer than ten. The genes are TRBV29-1 and TRBJ2-7; 9 nucleotides match TRBD1. Germline V gene lookup returns CDR1 SQVTM and CDR2 ANQGSEA. V gave up 4 bases and J gave up 2 bases; unmatched junction bases: 12. This CDR3 comprises 16 residues. CDR3 loop: CSVVVQGARYTYEQYF. Written as DNA, the CDR3 is TGCAGCGTTGTGGTACAGGGGGCCCGATACACCTACGAGCAGTACTTC.

The chain is built from TRBV7-6 and TRBJ2-1, with D hard to call. The CDR3 spans 16 residues. Germline CDR1 is SGHVS and CDR2 is FNYEAQ. Trimming removed 5 bases from V and 6 bases from J, with 20 bases in between. CDR3 in DNA: TGTGCCAGCAGCCTAGAGGCCCACGTGTTTAGCAATGAGCAGTTCTTC. Its protein is CASSLEAHVFSNEQFF.

This chain joins TRBV5-1 and TRBJ2-3, with TRBD2 matching over 9 bases. From germline, CDR1 is SGHRS and CDR2 YFSETQ. The CDR3 has 15 amino acids. V gave up 4 bases and J gave up 0 bases; unmatched junction bases: 3. In DNA form, the CDR3 reads TGCGCCAGCAGCAAGGGACTAGCAAGCACAGATACGCAGTATTTT. It codes for CASSKGLASTDTQYF.

The chain links TRBV3-1 to TRBJ2-1, with TRBD2 matching 14 bases. Trimming cost V 3 bases and J 5 bases; bases outside gene matches: 6. Germline loops: CDR1 LGHDT, CDR2 YNNKEL (reference sequence). The CDR3 runs 17 residues. The CDR3 here is CASSHRTSGRYNNEQFF. The CDR3 DNA reads TGTGCCAGCAGCCATAGGACTAGCGGGAGGTATAACAATGAGCAGTTCTTC.

The chain joins TRBV7-3 to TRBJ2-3; TRBD1 or TRBD2 may be the D gene (5 bases each). Deletions cut 4 bases from V and 4 bases from J, with 12 bases between. This CDR3 comprises 14 residues. Per germline, CDR1 SGHTA and CDR2 FQGTGA. CDR3 sequence reads: CASSSRDLADTQYF. CDR3 coding DNA: TGTGCCAGCAGCTCAAGGGACCTTGCAGATACGCAGTATTTT.

J is TRBJ2-4 and V is TRBV18; TRBD1 aligns across 9 bases. V lost 3 bases and J lost 1; bases outside the gene matches: 4. The germline gives CDR1 KGHSH, CDR2 LQKENI. The CDR3 is 16 residues long. The CDR3 loop reads CASSPRTGEAKNIQYF. The DNA of the CDR3 is TGTGCCAGCTCACCTCGGACAGGGGAGGCCAAAAACATTCAGTACTTC.

This clonotype was detected only a few times. The chain uses TRBV29-1 and TRBJ2-4; D remains ambiguous. The end of the DNA fits TRBJ2-7 better, so the J call may be wrong. Per germline, CDR1 SQVTM and CDR2 ANQGSEA. This CDR3 spans 14 amino acids. CDR3 nucleotide sequence: TGCAGCGTTGGGTACGTGATTGGCAGTTACGAGCAGTACTTC. Amino acid sequence: CSVGYVIGSYEQYF.